This TCR beta chain was captured by sequencing in a study of response to subunit inactivated influenza vaccine. The CDR3 runs to 15 residues. CDR1 and CDR2 (germline): LGHNA, YSLEER. V dropped 0 bases and J dropped 0 bases, with 8 bases sitting between them. From the RT-PCR reads, TCRdb called clonotypes with MiXCR, one entry per CDR3 protein. The sample lists roughly 700,000 distinct CDR3 sequences, around 13% occurring once. Findings of the study overall: Seasonal influenza vaccination, on each occasion, was suggested by the authors to recruit few new T cells.

This clonotype appeared a few times. Its target is not known. The V gene is TRBV4-3, the J gene TRBJ1-2; D unclear. The sequence was collected from a man in his fifties who received an inactivated influenza vaccine. The starting material was PBMCs from blood, obtained less than 15 days before vaccination. As DNA, the CDR3 is TGCGCCAGCAGCCAAGAAGGCAGATCTAACTATGGCTACACCTTC. It specifies CASSQEGRSNYGYTF.